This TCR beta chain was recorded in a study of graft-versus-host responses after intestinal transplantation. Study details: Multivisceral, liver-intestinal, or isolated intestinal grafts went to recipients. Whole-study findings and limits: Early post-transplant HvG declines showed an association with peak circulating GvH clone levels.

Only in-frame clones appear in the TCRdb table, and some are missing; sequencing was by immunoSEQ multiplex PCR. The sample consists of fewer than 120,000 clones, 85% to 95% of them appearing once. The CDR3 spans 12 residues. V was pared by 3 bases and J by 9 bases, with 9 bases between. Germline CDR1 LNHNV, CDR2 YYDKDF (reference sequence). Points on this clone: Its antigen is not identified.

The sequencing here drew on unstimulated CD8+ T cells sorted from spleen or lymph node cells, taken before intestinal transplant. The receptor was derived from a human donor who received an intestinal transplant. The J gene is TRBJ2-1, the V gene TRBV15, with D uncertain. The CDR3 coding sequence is TGTGCCACCAGCAGTATCGGTCGTGAGCAGTTCTTC. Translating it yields CATSSIGREQFF.